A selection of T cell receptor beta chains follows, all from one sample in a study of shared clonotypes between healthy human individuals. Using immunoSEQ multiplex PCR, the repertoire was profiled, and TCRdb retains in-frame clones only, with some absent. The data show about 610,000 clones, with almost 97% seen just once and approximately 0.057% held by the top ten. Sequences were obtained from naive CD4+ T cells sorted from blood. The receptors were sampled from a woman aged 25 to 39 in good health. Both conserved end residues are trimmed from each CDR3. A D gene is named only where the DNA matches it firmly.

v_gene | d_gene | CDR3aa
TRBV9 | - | ASSVSGLETQY
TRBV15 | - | ATSKRTAENTGELF
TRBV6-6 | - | ASSYMRDEQF
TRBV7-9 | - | ASTSRAQSYNEQF
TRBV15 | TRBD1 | ATSRSLRTGSGTGELF
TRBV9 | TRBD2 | ASSSGTSGTHEQY
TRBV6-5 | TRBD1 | ASSWGTANTGELF
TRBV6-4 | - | ASSDSYWGSNQPQH
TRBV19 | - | ASRLVPGNTIY
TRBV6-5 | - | ASSYSVGRTYEQY
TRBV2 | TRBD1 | ASSERGQGYTEAF
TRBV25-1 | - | ASSEYPSGTDTQY
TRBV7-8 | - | ASSLELVRQGNQPQH
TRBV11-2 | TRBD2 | ASSYGLAGEDTQY
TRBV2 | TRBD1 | ASSVGQGGREKLF
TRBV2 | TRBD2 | ASSDFSSGKTSTDTQY
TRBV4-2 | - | ASSQGRQADQPQH
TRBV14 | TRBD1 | ASSQGDRGYEQY
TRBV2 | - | ASAFGSDPNEQF
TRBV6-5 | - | ASRKEAGNEKLF
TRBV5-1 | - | ASSFSTNSYEQY
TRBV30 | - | AWSATGANVLT
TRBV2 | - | ASSERGGRRIIYGYT
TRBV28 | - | ASSLTGTRSSYEQY
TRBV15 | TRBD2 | ATSRLAGGDEQY
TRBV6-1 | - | ASSAWTGTYYGYT
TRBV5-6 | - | ASSLGANYGYT
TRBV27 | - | ASSPTAGTEAF
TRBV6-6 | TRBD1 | ASSPDGTGAYEQY
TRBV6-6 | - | ASRTTVLAEAF
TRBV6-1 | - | ASSDGNTYTQY
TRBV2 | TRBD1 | ASSRQGRKGFDQPQH
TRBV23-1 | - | ASSHRRRESRRDTEAF
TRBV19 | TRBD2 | ASGSSGRAGTDTQY
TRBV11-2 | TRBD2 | ASSLEDGTSGRPRYNEQF
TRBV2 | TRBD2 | ASGYTTSGSMNEQF
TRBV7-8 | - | ASSLPQPQH
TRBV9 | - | ASSAGTSNTEAF
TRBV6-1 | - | ASNRADTQY
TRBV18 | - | ASRKDSPYEQY
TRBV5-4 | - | ASSLSVNTGFGWNYGYT
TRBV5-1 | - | ASSPLGGQVTYEQY
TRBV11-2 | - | ASSLSLAAGVTYEQY
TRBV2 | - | ASRVATGSYEQY
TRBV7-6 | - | ASSQRALGVADTQY